Reported below is one T cell receptor beta chain. The antigen is not known. The data belong to a study of type 1 regulatory T cells. Study background: T-allo10 is an in vitro-generated, Tr1-enriched CD4 T cell product specific for alloantigen.

The graft donor-derived T-allo10 cells reportedly recognize host alloantigens, are anergic, and suppress alloantigen-specifically. TCRdb fed the reads into MiXCR, producing one record per CDR3 protein. The table includes roughly 71,000 distinct CDR3 sequences, 55% to 80% detected once. The CDR3 has 19 residues. Germline assignment: CDR1 MNHEY and CDR2 SVGEGT. V lost 3 bases and J lost 0; bases outside the gene matches: 8. The sequence was collected from a human donor in good health. V usage is TRBV6-2 or TRBV6-3 and J usage is TRBJ2-3; 14 nucleotides line up with TRBD2. Source material: cultured T cells, either the whole culture or a sorted T cell fraction (not recorded which). Specified subset: Tr1-enriched cell product generated in vitro against host alloantigens. The CDR3 sequence is CASSYETSGRAPSTDTQYF. CDR3 DNA sequence: TGTGCCAGCAGTTATGAGACTAGCGGGAGGGCGCCTAGCACAGATACGCAGTATTTT.